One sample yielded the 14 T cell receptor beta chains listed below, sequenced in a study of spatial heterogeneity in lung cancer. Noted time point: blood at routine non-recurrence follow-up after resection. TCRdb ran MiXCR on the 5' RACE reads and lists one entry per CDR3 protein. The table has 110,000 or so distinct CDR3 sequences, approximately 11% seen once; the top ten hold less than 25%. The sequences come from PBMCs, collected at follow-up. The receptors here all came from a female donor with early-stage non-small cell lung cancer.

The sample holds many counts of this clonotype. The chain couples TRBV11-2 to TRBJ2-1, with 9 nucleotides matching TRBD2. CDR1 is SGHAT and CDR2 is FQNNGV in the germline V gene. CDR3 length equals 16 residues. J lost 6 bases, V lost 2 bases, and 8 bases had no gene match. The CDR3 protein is CASSLLGGRAPNEQFF. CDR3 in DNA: TGTGCCAGCAGCTTACTTGGCGGGAGGGCCCCCAATGAGCAGTTCTTC.

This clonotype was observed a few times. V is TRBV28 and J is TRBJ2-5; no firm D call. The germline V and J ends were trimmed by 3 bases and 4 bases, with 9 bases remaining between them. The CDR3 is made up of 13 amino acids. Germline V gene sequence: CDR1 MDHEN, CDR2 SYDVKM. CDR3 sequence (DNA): TGTGCCAGCAGTTTGAACTCCCCAGAGACCCAGTACTTC. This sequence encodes CASSLNSPETQYF.

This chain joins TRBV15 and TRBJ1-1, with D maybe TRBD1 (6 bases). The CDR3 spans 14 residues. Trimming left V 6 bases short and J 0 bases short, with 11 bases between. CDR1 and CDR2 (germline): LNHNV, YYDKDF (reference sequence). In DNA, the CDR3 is TGTGCCACCAGAGACAGGCGGATGAACACTGAAGCTTTCTTT. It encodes CATRDRRMNTEAFF.

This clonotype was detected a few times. The CDR3: CASSSRTGGTDTQYF. DNA of the CDR3: TGCGCCAGCAGTTCTCGGACAGGGGGAACAGATACGCAGTATTTT. The chain uses TRBV10-1 and TRBJ2-3; 10 bases fit TRBD1. The V and J ends lost 5 bases and 3 bases, in that order; junction bases with no gene match: 5. Per the germline V gene, CDR1 is WNHNN and CDR2 is SYGVQD (reference sequence). The CDR3 is 15 residues long.

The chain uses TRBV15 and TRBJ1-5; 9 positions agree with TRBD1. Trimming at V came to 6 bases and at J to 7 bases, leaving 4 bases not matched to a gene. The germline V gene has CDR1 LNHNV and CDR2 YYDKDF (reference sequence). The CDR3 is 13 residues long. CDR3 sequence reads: CATRADRGQPQHF. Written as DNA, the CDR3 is TGTGCCACCAGAGCGGACAGGGGACAGCCCCAGCATTTT.

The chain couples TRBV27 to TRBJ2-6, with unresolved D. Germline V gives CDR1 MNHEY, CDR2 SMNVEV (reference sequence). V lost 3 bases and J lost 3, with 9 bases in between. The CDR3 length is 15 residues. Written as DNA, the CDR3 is TGTGCCAGCAGTTTTTCGGGTTATGGGGCCAACGTCCTGACTTTC. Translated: CASSFSGYGANVLTF.

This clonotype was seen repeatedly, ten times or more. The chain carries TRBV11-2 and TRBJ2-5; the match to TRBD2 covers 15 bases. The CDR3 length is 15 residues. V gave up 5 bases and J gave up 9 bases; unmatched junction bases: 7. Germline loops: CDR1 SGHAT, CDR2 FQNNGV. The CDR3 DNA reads TGTGCCAGCAGCCAGGGACTAGCGGGAGGCTGGGCCCAGTACTTC. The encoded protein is CASSQGLAGGWAQYF.

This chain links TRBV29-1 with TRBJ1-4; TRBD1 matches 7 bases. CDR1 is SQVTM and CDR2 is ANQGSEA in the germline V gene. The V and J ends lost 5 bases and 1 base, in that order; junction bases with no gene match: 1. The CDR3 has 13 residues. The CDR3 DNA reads TGCAGCGTTTACAGGGGAACTAATGAAAAACTGTTTTTT. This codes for CSVYRGTNEKLFF. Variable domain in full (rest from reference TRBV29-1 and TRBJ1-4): SAVISQKPSRDICQRGTSLTIQCQVDSQVTMMFWYRQQPGQSLTLIATANQGSEATYESGFVIDKFPISRPNLTFSTLTVSNMSPEDSSIYLCSVYRGTNEKLFFGSGTQLSVL.

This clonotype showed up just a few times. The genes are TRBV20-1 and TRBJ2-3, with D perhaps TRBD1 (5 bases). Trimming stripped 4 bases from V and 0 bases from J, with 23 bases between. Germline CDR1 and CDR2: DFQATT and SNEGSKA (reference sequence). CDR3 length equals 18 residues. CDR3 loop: CSAINSREVSFSTDTQYF. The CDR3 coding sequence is TGCAGTGCTATCAATTCCAGGGAAGTATCATTTAGCACAGATACGCAGTATTTT.

The CDR3 protein is CASSWDSTDTQYF. The CDR3 DNA follows: TGTGCCAGCAGTTGGGACAGCACAGATACGCAGTATTTT. The chain combines TRBV6-2 or TRBV6-3 with TRBJ2-3; D tentatively fits TRBD1 or TRBD2 (5 bases each). The CDR3 is 13 residues long. Trimming removed 4 bases from V and 0 bases from J, with 5 bases in between. Germline V gene sequence: CDR1 MNHEY, CDR2 SVGEGT.

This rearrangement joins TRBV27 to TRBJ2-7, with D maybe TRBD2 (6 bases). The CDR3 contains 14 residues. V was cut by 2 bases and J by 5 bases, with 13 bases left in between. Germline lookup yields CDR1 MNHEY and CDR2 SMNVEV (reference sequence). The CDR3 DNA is TGTGCCAGCAGTTTACGGGGGAGTCTGAACGAGCAGTACTTC. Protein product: CASSLRGSLNEQYF.

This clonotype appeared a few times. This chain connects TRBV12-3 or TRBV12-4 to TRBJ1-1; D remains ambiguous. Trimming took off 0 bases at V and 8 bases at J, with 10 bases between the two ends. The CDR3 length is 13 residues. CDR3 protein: CASSLAQGREAFF. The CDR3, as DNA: TGTGCCAGCAGTTTAGCGCAAGGGAGGGAAGCTTTCTTT.

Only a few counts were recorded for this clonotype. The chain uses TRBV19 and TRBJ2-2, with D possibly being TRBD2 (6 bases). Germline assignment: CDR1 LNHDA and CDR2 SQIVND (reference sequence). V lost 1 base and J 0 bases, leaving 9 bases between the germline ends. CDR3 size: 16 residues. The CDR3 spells CASSIGPGANTGELFF. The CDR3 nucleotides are TGTGCCAGTAGTATAGGGCCGGGGGCGAACACCGGGGAGCTGTTTTTT.

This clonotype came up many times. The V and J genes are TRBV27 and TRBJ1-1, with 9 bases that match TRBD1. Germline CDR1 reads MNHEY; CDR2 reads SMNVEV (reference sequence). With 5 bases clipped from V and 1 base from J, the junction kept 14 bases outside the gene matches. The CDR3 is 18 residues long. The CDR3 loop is CASSPPQGAGHWNTEAFF. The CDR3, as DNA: TGTGCCAGCAGTCCCCCACAGGGGGCCGGCCACTGGAACACTGAAGCTTTCTTT.